Listed here are 15 T cell receptor beta chains from one sample, sequenced in a study of a mutant IDH1 vaccine in newly diagnosed glioma. The sample's time point: week 47, end of study. Vaccination used 300 ug of mutant IDH1 20-mer peptide per dose, with topical imiquimod. The table came from immunoSEQ multiplex PCR; TCRdb's copy has only in-frame clones and leaves some out. Of approximately 52,000 clones listed, 76% are singletons. No antigen is known for these receptors. Sequences were derived from PBMCs, sampled from a glioma patient whose treatment included an IDH1 peptide vaccine. These receptors all come from a woman in her thirties or forties with glioma. Some clones in this sample may be carry-over from other donors' samples.

The chain joins TRBV2 to TRBJ2-7; D may be TRBD2 (6 bases). This CDR3 is 13 amino acids long. V was pared by 1 base and J by 9 bases, with 13 bases between. CDR1 SNHLY and CDR2 FYNNEI come from the germline V gene. CDR3 sequence: CASSEGGGQVQYF. The CDR3 region has the DNA TGTGCCAGCAGTGAAGGTGGAGGGCAGGTGCAGTACTTC. Based on the CDR3 plus reference TRBV2 and TRBJ2-7, the full variable domain is EPEVTQTPSHQVTQMGQEVILRCVPISNHLYFYWYRQILGQKVEFLVSFYNNEISEKSEIFDDQFSVERPDGSNFTLKIRSTKLEDSAMYFCASSEGGGQVQYFGPGTRLTVT.

The chain joins TRBV27 to TRBJ1-5, with TRBD1 as a possible D gene (6 bases). Per the germline V gene, CDR1 is MNHEY and CDR2 is SMNVEV (reference sequence). The V gene lost 1 base and the J gene lost 0 bases, with 7 bases spanning the gap. The CDR3 consists of 15 residues. The DNA of the CDR3 is TGTGCCAGCAGTTTATGGGGGCTTAGCAATCAGCCCCAGCATTTT. Protein product: CASSLWGLSNQPQHF.

The chain uses TRBV27 and TRBJ1-6; no clear D. This CDR3 is built from 12 residues. The V gene lost 8 bases and the J gene lost 5 bases, with 7 bases spanning the gap. Germline V gene sequence: CDR1 MNHEY, CDR2 SMNVEV (reference sequence). The DNA of the CDR3 is TGTGCCAGCCCCGCAAATAATTCACCCCTCCACTTT. It encodes CASPANNSPLHF.

CDR3 sequence: CSAGRDSPILEQYF. The CDR3, as DNA: TGCAGCGCTGGGAGGGACTCTCCTATCCTCGAGCAGTACTTC. The chain combines TRBV29-1 with TRBJ2-7; 7 positions match TRBD2. The CDR3 consists of 14 residues. V gave up 7 bases and J gave up 6 bases; unmatched junction bases: 15. CDR1 is SQVTM, CDR2 ANQGSEA, per germline.

Comment on this clone: Sequence at one end of the junction differs from germline and may be a read error. This chain uses TRBV9 with TRBJ2-4, with D perhaps matching TRBD1 or TRBD2 (7 bases each). CDR3 length equals 14 residues. Per germline, CDR1 SGDLS and CDR2 YYNGEE. Written as DNA, the CDR3 is TGTGCCGGCAGCCAGGGGGGGACCAAAAACATTCAGTACTTC. As protein: CAGSQGGTKNIQYF.

This clone was counted between two and nine times. The chain uses TRBV19 and TRBJ1-1; 7 nucleotides agree with TRBD1. Per germline, CDR1 LNHDA and CDR2 SQIVND (reference sequence). The CDR3 contains 14 residues. After removal of 6 bases from V and 4 bases from J, the junction contained 8 bases not matched to a gene. The CDR3, as DNA: TGTGCCAGTAGCAAGACAGGGTTGAGCACTGAAGCTTTCTTT. Its translation is CASSKTGLSTEAFF.

This rearrangement joins TRBV5-5 to TRBJ1-1, with D unclear. This CDR3 has 14 residues. Per germline, CDR1 SGHKS and CDR2 YYEKEE (reference sequence). Trimming left V 0 bases short and J 1 base short, with 7 bases between. The CDR3 sequence is CASSLGIANTEAFF. The DNA for the CDR3 is TGTGCCAGCAGCTTGGGTATAGCGAACACTGAAGCTTTCTTT. The whole variable domain, remainder taken from reference TRBV5-5 and TRBJ1-1, is DAGVTQSPTHLIKTRGQQVTLRCSPISGHKSVSWYQQVLGQGPQFIFQYYEKEERGRGNFPDRFSARQFPNYSSELNVNALLLGDSALYLCASSLGIANTEAFFGQGTRLTVV.

The V gene is TRBV19, the J gene TRBJ2-2; TRBD2 is a possible D gene (7 bases). The CDR3 length is 17 residues. V gave up 7 bases and J gave up 0 bases, with 18 bases separating them. The V gene's germline CDR1 is LNHDA and CDR2 SQIVND (reference sequence). CDR3 sequence reads: CASMRGGGPSNTGELFF. For the CDR3, the DNA is TGTGCCAGTATGAGAGGGGGGGGACCGTCGAACACCGGGGAGCTGTTTTTT.

V usage is TRBV7-2 and J usage is TRBJ1-1; no clear D. V was pared by 7 bases and J by 1 base, with 10 bases between. CDR1 and CDR2 from the germline V gene are SGHTA and FQGNSA. The CDR3 spans 13 residues. The CDR3 here is CASTLGRNTEAFF. DNA of the CDR3: TGTGCCAGCACCCTCGGGAGGAACACTGAAGCTTTCTTT.

The chain couples TRBV13 to TRBJ1-1; 7 bases match TRBD1. Germline V gene sequence: CDR1 PRHDT, CDR2 FYEKMQ (reference sequence). The CDR3 extends over 15 amino acids. V gave up 5 bases and J gave up 4 bases; unmatched junction bases: 10. DNA for the CDR3: TGTGCCAGCAGCCAACAACAGGGGATGCCCACTGAAGCTTTCTTT. This translates into CASSQQQGMPTEAFF.

This rearrangement joins TRBV7-8 to TRBJ1-1; D uncertain. The CDR3 spans 14 residues. V lost 5 bases and J 1 base, leaving 11 bases between the germline ends. Germline V gene data show CDR1 as SGHVS and CDR2 as FQNEAQ. CDR3 nucleotide sequence: TGTGCCAGCAGCCTAAAGGCTAGGAACACTGAAGCTTTCTTT. Translating it yields CASSLKARNTEAFF.

V gene TRBV2 combines with J gene TRBJ2-7, with 9 bases aligning to TRBD1. The germline gives CDR1 SNHLY, CDR2 FYNNEI. V shed 6 bases, J shed 5 bases, and the junction held 8 bases outside the gene matches. The CDR3 is 14 residues long. Here the CDR3 reads CASSPGQGKHEQYF. In nucleotides, the CDR3 is TGTGCCAGCAGCCCCGGACAGGGGAAGCACGAGCAGTACTTC.

This chain uses TRBV6-1 with TRBJ2-3, with 7 bases that match TRBD2. V shed 6 bases, J shed 4 bases, and the junction held 1 base outside the gene matches. This CDR3 contains 12 residues. Looked up from germline, CDR1 is MNHNS and CDR2 is SASEGT. This chain's CDR3 is CASRLAPDTQYF. CDR3 DNA sequence: TGTGCCAGCAGACTAGCGCCAGATACGCAGTATTTT.

This chain connects TRBV6-1 to TRBJ2-5; no clear D gene. The CDR3 runs 15 residues. V was pared by 8 bases and J by 5 bases, with 21 bases between. Germline CDR1 and CDR2: MNHNS and SASEGT. CDR3 sequence: CASLKVRRARETQYF. The CDR3 DNA follows: TGTGCCAGCCTCAAGGTACGCCGCGCACGGGAGACCCAGTACTTC.

The chain combines TRBV27 with TRBJ2-2, with D unclear. V was shortened by 3 bases and J by 6 bases, with 11 bases between the two germline ends. The CDR3 spans 14 residues. Germline V gene sequence: CDR1 MNHEY, CDR2 SMNVEV (reference sequence). CDR3 sequence reads: CASSLAPFSGELFF. The CDR3 DNA is TGTGCCAGCAGTTTGGCCCCGTTTTCCGGGGAGCTGTTTTTT.